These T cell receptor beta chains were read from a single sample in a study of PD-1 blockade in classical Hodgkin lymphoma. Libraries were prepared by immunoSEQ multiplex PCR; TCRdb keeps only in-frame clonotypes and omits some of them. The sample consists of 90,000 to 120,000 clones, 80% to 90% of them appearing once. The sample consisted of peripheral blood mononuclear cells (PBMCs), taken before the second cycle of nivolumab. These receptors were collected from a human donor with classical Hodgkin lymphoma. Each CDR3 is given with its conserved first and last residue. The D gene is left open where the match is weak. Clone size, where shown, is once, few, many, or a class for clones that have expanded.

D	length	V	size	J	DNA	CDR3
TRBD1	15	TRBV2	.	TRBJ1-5	TGTGCCAGCACCAGACAGGGTTTTAGCAATCAGCCCCAGCATTTT	CASTRQGFSNQPQHF
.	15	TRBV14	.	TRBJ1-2	TGTGCCAGCAGCCAAGAGACCGTACTAATCGGTGGCTACACCTTC	CASSQETVLIGGYTF
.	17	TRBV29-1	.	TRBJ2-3	TGCAGCGTTGAATTCGTCGGGGCAGAAAAAAGCACAGATACGCAGTATTTT	CSVEFVGAEKSTDTQYF
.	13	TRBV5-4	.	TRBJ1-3	TGTGCCAGCAGCCCCGCCCTAGGAAACACCATATATTTT	CASSPALGNTIYF
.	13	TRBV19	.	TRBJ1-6	TGTGCCAGTAGTCCCTCCAGGGACTCACCCCTCCACTTT	CASSPSRDSPLHF
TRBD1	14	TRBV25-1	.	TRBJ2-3	TGTGCCAGCAGTGAAAGGGACAGAACAGATACGCAGTATTTT	CASSERDRTDTQYF
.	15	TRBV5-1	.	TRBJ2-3	TGCGCCAGCAGCCGCGACAGGCCGAGCACAGATACGCAGTATTTT	CASSRDRPSTDTQYF
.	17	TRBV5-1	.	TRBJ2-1	TGCGCCAGCAGCCCCGGTGGAGCGATAAGCTCCTACAATGAGCAGTTCTTC	CASSPGGAISSYNEQFF
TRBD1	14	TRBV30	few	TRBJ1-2	TGTGCCTGGAGTGACAGACAGGGGAGATTTGGCTACACCTTC	CAWSDRQGRFGYTF
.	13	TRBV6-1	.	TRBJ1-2	TGTGCCAGCCCCGGCAGGGGAAACTATGGCTACACCTTC	CASPGRGNYGYTF
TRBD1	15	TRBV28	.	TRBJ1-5	TGTGCCAGCAATCCCGGACAGGCTTTCCCTCGGCCCCAGCATTTT	CASNPGQAFPRPQHF
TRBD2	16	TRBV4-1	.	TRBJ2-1	TGCGCCAGCAGCCAAGAAGGGACTAGCATATACAATGAGCAGTTCTTC	CASSQEGTSIYNEQFF
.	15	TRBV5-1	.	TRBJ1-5	TGCGCCAGCAGCTTGGGGGTCCCGGCTGAGCAGCCCCAGCATTTT	CASSLGVPAEQPQHF
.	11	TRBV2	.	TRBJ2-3	TGTGCCAGCAGTATAAGAGATACGCAGTATTTT	CASSIRDTQYF
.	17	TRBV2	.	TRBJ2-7	TGTGCCAGCAGTGAAGCGACGGGGGCAGGGGAAAACTACGAGCAGTACTTC	CASSEATGAGENYEQYF
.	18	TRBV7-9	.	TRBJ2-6	TGTGCCAGCAGCTCCGGGGCCCCAGGCTTCTCTGGGGCCAACGTCCTGACTTTC	CASSSGAPGFSGANVLTF
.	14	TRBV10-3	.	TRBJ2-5	TGTGCCATCAGTGAGTCGGGCAGTCAAGAGACCCAGTACTTC	CAISESGSQETQYF
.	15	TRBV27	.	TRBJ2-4	TGTGCCAGCAGCCCCGTGGTGGGGAACAAAAACATTCAGTACTTC	CASSPVVGNKNIQYF
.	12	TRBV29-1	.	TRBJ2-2	TGCAGCGTGGCAGGGGACGCCGGGGAGCTGTTTTTT	CSVAGDAGELFF
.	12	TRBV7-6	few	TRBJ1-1	TGTGCCAGCAGCGCAATCTCCACTGAAGCTTTCTTT	CASSAISTEAFF
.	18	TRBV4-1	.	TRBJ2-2	TGCGCCAGCAGCCAGGCCCTAGGAGAGGCCGCGAACACCGGGGAGCTGTTTTTT	CASSQALGEAANTGELFF
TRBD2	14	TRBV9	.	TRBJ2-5	TGTGCCAGCAGCGTATGGGGGGGTCAAGAGACCCAGTACTTC	CASSVWGGQETQYF
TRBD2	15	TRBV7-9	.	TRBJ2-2	TGTGCCAGCAGCTTTCTAGCGGAGAACACCGGGGAGCTGTTTTTT	CASSFLAENTGELFF
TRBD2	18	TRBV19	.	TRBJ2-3	TGTGCCAGTAGTACGGGACTAGCGGGAGTGAGCAGCACAGATACGCAGTATTTT	CASSTGLAGVSSTDTQYF
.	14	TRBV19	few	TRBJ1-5	TGTGCCACCGCTCTGACAGGCGCGGGTCAGCCCCAGCATTTT	CATALTGAGQPQHF
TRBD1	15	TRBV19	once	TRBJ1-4	TGTGCCAGTAACCCGGGACAGGGGAGTAATGAAAAACTGTTTTTT	CASNPGQGSNEKLFF
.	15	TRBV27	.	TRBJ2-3	TGTGCCAGCAGCCCAAAGGGTACGAGCCGAGATACGCAGTATTTT	CASSPKGTSRDTQYF
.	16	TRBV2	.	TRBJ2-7	TGTGCCAGCGTCAGGGATTTGGACTTTCTCAGGTACGAGCAGTACTTC	CASVRDLDFLRYEQYF
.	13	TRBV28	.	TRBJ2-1	TGTGCCAGCAGTTTAAGAGGCTCTAAGGAGCAGTTCTTC	CASSLRGSKEQFF
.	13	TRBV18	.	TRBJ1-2	TGTGCCAGCTCACAGGACAGAAACTATGGCTACACCTTC	CASSQDRNYGYTF
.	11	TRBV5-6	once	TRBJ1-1	TGTGCCAGCAGCTTAGGTAGGGAAGCTTTCTTT	CASSLGREAFF
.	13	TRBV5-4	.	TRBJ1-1	TGTGCCAGCAGCTCTACAGAGAACACTGAAGCTTTCTTT	CASSSTENTEAFF
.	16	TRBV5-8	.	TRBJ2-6	TGTGCCAGCGCAACAGGACACTTATCTGGGGCCAACGTCCTGACTTTC	CASATGHLSGANVLTF
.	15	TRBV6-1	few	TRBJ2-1	TGTGCCAGCAGTGGGGGTGGGACAAACTACAATGAGCAGTTCTTC	CASSGGGTNYNEQFF
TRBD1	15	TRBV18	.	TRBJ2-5	TGTGCCAGCTCACTACAGACAGGGGGCCGAGAGACCCAGTACTTC	CASSLQTGGRETQYF
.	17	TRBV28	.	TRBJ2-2	TGTGCCAGCAGTTTTACCGGGGGTGGGGCTTCCACCGGGGAGCTGTTTTTT	CASSFTGGGASTGELFF
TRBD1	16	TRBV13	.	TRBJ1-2	TGTGCCAGCAGCCTCCGGAGACAGGGGGCGGCGGATGGCTACACCTTC	CASSLRRQGAADGYTF
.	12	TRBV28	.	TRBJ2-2	TGTGCCAGCAGCGTTTCCACCGGGGAGCTGTTTTTT	CASSVSTGELFF
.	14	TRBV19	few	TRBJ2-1	TGTGCCAGTAGTATGGCCCCCCGGGACGATGAGCAGTTCTTC	CASSMAPRDDEQFF
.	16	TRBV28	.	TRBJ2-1	TGTGCCAGCAGTTTAGCAGGGTGGGGGGCCTACAATGAGCAGTTCTTC	CASSLAGWGAYNEQFF
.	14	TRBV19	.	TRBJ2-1	TGTGCCAGTAGTATTCGGGGACTCCTCTACGAGCAGTTCTTC	CASSIRGLLYEQFF
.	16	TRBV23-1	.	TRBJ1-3	TGCGCCAGCAGTCAACCCGTCCTGAGCTCTGGAAACACCATATATTTT	CASSQPVLSSGNTIYF
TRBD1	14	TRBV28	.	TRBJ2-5	TGTGCCAGCAGTTCCGGACAGGGGAAGCAGACCCAGTACTTC	CASSSGQGKQTQYF
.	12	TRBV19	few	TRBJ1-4	TGTGCCAGTAGCCAGACAGCTGAAAAACTGTTTTTT	CASSQTAEKLFF
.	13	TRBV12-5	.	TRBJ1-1	TGTGCTAGTGGTTTGGGCATGAACACTGAAGCTTTCTTT	CASGLGMNTEAFF
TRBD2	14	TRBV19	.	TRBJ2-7	TGTGCCAGTAGTACCTCGAGCGGGAGTTACGAGCAGTACTTC	CASSTSSGSYEQYF
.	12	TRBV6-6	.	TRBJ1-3	TGTGCCAGCAGTGCCGACGGAAACACCATATATTTT	CASSADGNTIYF
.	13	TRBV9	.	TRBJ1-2	TGTGCCAGCAGCTACCGGGACGGGTATGGCTACACCTTC	CASSYRDGYGYTF
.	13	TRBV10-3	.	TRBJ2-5	TGTGCCATCAGTGAGTCGGCCGGAGAGACCCAGTACTTC	CAISESAGETQYF
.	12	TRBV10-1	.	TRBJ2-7	TGCGCCGGGGGGGAGGGGGAGGGCGAGCAGTACTTC	CAGGEGEGEQYF
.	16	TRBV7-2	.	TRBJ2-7	TGTGCCAGCAGCTTAGCGGGCGGGCAGGGGTTAAGTGGGCAGTACTTC	CASSLAGGQGLSGQYF
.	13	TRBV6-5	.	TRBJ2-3	TGTGCCAGCAGTCTCGGACGACGAGATACGCAGTATTTT	CASSLGRRDTQYF
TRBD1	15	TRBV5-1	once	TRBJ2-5	TGCGCCAGCAGCTTGGGGACAGGGGAAGGAAAGACCCAGTACTTC	CASSLGTGEGKTQYF
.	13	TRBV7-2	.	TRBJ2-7	TGTGCCAGCAGCTTATTGCCCGCCACCGAGCAGTACTTC	CASSLLPATEQYF
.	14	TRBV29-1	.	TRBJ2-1	TGCAGCGTTAACCCCTTAATCTCCTACAATGAGCAGTTCTTC	CSVNPLISYNEQFF